What follows are 17 T cell receptor beta chains derived from one specimen sequenced in a study of molecular identifiers for immune sequencing clone quantification. MiXCR was run by TCRdb on the PCR reads, yielding one entry per CDR3 protein. The sample holds hundreds of thousands of distinct CDR3 sequences, 25% seen once. The source material was naive CD8+ T cells from blood, with Jurkat cell RNA spiked in. The subset was: FACS-sorted CD8+CD4-CCR7+CD45RA+ naive T cells. The source of these receptors is a human donor in good health. Some libraries in this study had Jurkat cell RNA spiked in.

This clonotype turned up a few times. V gene TRBV24-1 combines with J gene TRBJ2-2; the D gene is possibly TRBD1 (7 bases). Trimming took 3 bases from V and 3 from J, leaving 13 bases between them. This CDR3 contains 16 residues. Germline values: CDR1 KGHDR, CDR2 SFDVKD. The chain's CDR3 is CATSDLQGDYTGELFF. The CDR3 DNA sequence: TGTGCCACCAGTGATCTCCAGGGGGACTACACCGGGGAGCTGTTTTTT.

This chain links TRBV6-2 or TRBV6-3 with TRBJ1-2; D might be TRBD1 (6 bases). The CDR3 runs to 14 residues. Germline CDR1 MNHEY, CDR2 SVGEGT. The V and J ends lost 6 bases and 8 bases respectively, with 19 bases between them. CDR3 in amino acids: CASRYRDQVEGYTF. Written as DNA, the CDR3 is TGTGCCAGCAGATACAGGGACCAGGTGGAAGGCTACACCTTC.

This clonotype was counted between two and nine times. The V gene is TRBV6-1, the J gene TRBJ1-6, with a weak D call TRBD1 (5 bases). Germline V CDR1 and CDR2: MNHNS, SASEGT. The CDR3 consists of 14 residues. The V end was cut by 6 bases, the J end by 8 bases, with 14 bases between. CDR3 in amino acids: CASRPGRTDSPLHF. The CDR3 nucleotides are TGTGCCAGCAGGCCGGGACGGACCGATTCACCCCTCCACTTT.

This clonotype was picked up a small number of times. The J gene is TRBJ2-3, the V gene TRBV28; 7 nucleotides line up with TRBD2. The CDR3 covers 16 residues. From germline, CDR1 is MDHEN and CDR2 SYDVKM. The V and J ends lost 6 bases and 4 bases, in that order; junction bases with no gene match: 13. For the CDR3, the DNA is TGTGCCAGCAGCCACCGGGCTAGCGGACCTCCAGATACGCAGTATTTT. Its translation is CASSHRASGPPDTQYF.

Only a few counts were recorded for this clonotype. The chain links TRBV27 to TRBJ2-1; 7 bases agree with TRBD1. The CDR3 is 16 amino acids. The V gene end was trimmed by 5 bases and the J gene end by 3 bases; junction bases not matched to a gene: 10. Germline values: CDR1 MNHEY, CDR2 SMNVEV (reference sequence). Here the CDR3 DNA reads TGTGCCAGCAGTATTCCCGGGACAGTGAGCTACAATGAGCAGTTCTTC. The encoded protein is CASSIPGTVSYNEQFF.

This sequence joins TRBV19 and TRBJ2-7; D tentatively fits TRBD1 or TRBD2 (5 bases each). This CDR3 is built from 13 residues. CDR1 LNHDA and CDR2 SQIVND come from the germline V gene (reference sequence). V gave up 4 bases and J gave up 4 bases, with 11 bases separating them. The CDR3 region is CASSTTGRYEQYF. CDR3 in DNA: TGTGCCAGTAGTACTACGGGGCGGTACGAGCAGTACTTC.

This clonotype was recorded at least ten times. The rearrangement joins TRBV27 to TRBJ1-1; D unresolved. The CDR3 runs 13 residues. The V and J ends lost 6 bases and 0 bases respectively, with 8 bases between them. Germline V gene sequence: CDR1 MNHEY, CDR2 SMNVEV (reference sequence). In nucleotides, the CDR3 is TGTGCCAGCAGCATACAGCTGAACACTGAAGCTTTCTTT. As protein: CASSIQLNTEAFF.

This clonotype was counted a few times. V is TRBV7-9 and J is TRBJ2-1; D is perhaps TRBD2 (5 bases). The CDR3 has 14 amino acids. The germline V and J ends were trimmed by 3 bases and 5 bases, with 11 bases remaining between them. CDR1 is SEHNR and CDR2 is FQNEAQ in the germline V gene (reference sequence). DNA of the CDR3: TGTGCCAGCAGCTTCGAGGGTCCGAACAATGAGCAGTTCTTC. This sequence encodes CASSFEGPNNEQFF.

This chain joins TRBV28 and TRBJ2-7; D perhaps matches TRBD2 (5 bases). Trimming removed 5 bases from V and 5 bases from J, with 19 bases in between. Looked up from germline, CDR1 is MDHEN and CDR2 is SYDVKM. The CDR3 extends over 15 amino acids. The CDR3 bases are TGTGCCAGCAGTCCCCGTTCGTTAGCGAGACACGAGCAGTACTTC. Amino acids: CASSPRSLARHEQYF.

This clonotype was observed at least ten times. The chain carries TRBV7-8 and TRBJ1-5, with a weak D call TRBD1 (5 bases). The CDR3 extends over 14 amino acids. In germline, CDR1 is SGHVS, CDR2 FQNEAQ. Trimming removed 6 bases from V and 4 bases from J, with 13 bases in between. CDR3 in amino acids: CASSPGATNQPQHF. CDR3 in DNA: TGTGCCAGCAGTCCCGGGGCCACAAATCAGCCCCAGCATTTT.

In DNA form, the CDR3 reads TGTGCCAGCAGTCGACTAGCGGGGCCCCAAGAGACCCAGTACTTC. It translates to CASSRLAGPQETQYF. The chain has TRBV7-9 and TRBJ2-5; 11 positions agree with TRBD2. With 6 bases clipped from V and 1 base from J, the junction kept 4 bases outside the gene matches. Germline CDR1 reads SEHNR; CDR2 reads FQNEAQ (reference sequence). The CDR3 is 15 amino acids.

This clonotype occurred many times. V and J are TRBV2 and TRBJ2-3; D is uncertain. The CDR3 runs to 14 residues. Germline assignment: CDR1 SNHLY and CDR2 FYNNEI. V was pared by 1 base and J by 5 bases, with 10 bases between. The CDR3 sequence is CASSEGPLRDTQYF. CDR3 bases: TGTGCCAGCAGTGAAGGTCCCCTTAGAGATACGCAGTATTTT.

The chain employs TRBV4-1 and TRBJ2-3; D is unresolved. With 1 base removed from V and 0 bases from J, the gap between germline ends came to 8 bases. From germline, CDR1 is MGHRA and CDR2 YSYEKL. The CDR3 length is 15 residues. The CDR3 is CASSQVVGSTDTQYF. As DNA, the CDR3 is TGCGCCAGCAGCCAAGTAGTGGGAAGCACAGATACGCAGTATTTT.

This chain links TRBV6-1 with TRBJ2-7, with no clear D. The V end was cut by 5 bases, the J end by 0 bases, with 17 bases between. CDR1 and CDR2 (germline): MNHNS, SASEGT. The CDR3 contains 16 residues. The CDR3 is CASSKLYGSSSYEQYF. In nucleotides, the CDR3 is TGTGCCAGCAGTAAACTTTATGGCTCGAGCTCCTACGAGCAGTACTTC.

For this clonotype: This may be a read error: a much more frequent sequence differs by one nucleotide. The final CDR3 position lacks the conserved phenylalanine or tryptophan, pointing to a likely read error. The rearrangement joins TRBV13 to TRBJ2-3; TRBD2 agrees at 9 bases. In germline, CDR1 is PRHDT, CDR2 FYEKMQ (reference sequence). This CDR3 contains 15 residues. After removal of 3 bases from V and 8 bases from J, the junction contained 9 bases not matched to a gene. The CDR3 spells CASSLGLAAHGTQYL. CDR3 DNA sequence: TGTGCCAGCAGCTTGGGACTAGCCGCTCACGGTACGCAGTATTTA.

This clonotype has at least ten counts. The chain links TRBV7-9 to TRBJ2-7, with TRBD1 as a possible D gene (5 bases). This CDR3 region has 12 residues. V dropped 3 bases and J dropped 4 bases, with 7 bases sitting between them. CDR1 is SEHNR and CDR2 is FQNEAQ in the germline V gene (reference sequence). CDR3 residues: CASSLTVYEQYF. The CDR3 bases are TGTGCCAGCAGCTTGACAGTTTACGAGCAGTACTTC. The whole variable domain, remainder taken from reference TRBV7-9 and TRBJ2-7, is DTGVSQNPRHKITKRGQNVTFRCDPISEHNRLYWYRQTLGQGPEFLTYFQNEAQLEKSRLLSDRFSAERPKGSFSTLEIQRTEQGDSAMYLCASSLTVYEQYFGPGTRLTVT.

This chain links TRBV2 with TRBJ2-2; weak D call: TRBD1 (5 bases). Trimming shortened V by 3 bases and J by 4 bases, and 15 bases separated the two germline ends. Germline CDR1 and CDR2: SNHLY and FYNNEI. This CDR3 has 16 residues. The CDR3 protein is CASSDGLDIVTGELFF. The CDR3 DNA sequence: TGTGCCAGCAGTGATGGGCTGGACATAGTCACCGGGGAGCTGTTTTTT.